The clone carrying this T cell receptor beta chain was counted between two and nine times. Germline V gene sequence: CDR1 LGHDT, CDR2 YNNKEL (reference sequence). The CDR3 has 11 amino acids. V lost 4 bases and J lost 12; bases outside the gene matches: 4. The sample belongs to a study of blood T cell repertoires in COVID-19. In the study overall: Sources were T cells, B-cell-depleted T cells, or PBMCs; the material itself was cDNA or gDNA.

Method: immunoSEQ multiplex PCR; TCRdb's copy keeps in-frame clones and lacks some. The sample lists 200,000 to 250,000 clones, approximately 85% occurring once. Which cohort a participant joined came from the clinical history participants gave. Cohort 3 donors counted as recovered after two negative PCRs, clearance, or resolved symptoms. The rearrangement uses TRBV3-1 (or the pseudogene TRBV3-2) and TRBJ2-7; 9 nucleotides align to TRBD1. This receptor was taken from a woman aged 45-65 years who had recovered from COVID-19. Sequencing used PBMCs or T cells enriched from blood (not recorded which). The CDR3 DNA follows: TGTGCCAGCAGCCGGGGGACAGGGATGTACTTC. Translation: CASSRGTGMYF.